Sequencing of this T cell receptor beta chain was carried out in a study of Graves' ophthalmopathy and Graves' hyperthyroidism. A remark on this clonotype: A much larger clone differs by one base, so this may be a read error. The conserved closing phenylalanine or tryptophan is absent in this CDR3, likely reflecting a read error.

CDR1 and CDR2 (germline): GTSNPN, SVGIG (reference sequence). Trimming left V 1 base short and J 8 bases short, with 5 bases between. The CDR3 loop spans 10 amino acids. Hyperthyroidism showing no ophthalmopathy within 18 months of follow-up was stable. PBMCs had their origin in fresh peripheral blood (roughly 9.3 ml). Scientists amplified the TCR beta CDR3 regions from RNA transcripts. Second-round multiplex PCR followed a first-round RT-PCR using HTBI primers. TCRdb fed the multiplex PCR reads into MiXCR, producing one record per CDR3 protein. The sample records just over 600,000 distinct CDR3 sequences, roughly 20% being singletons.

The sequence was obtained from a woman aged 18-29 years with stable Graves' hyperthyroidism. Some clones in this sample may be carry-over from other donors' samples. The genes are TRBV30 and TRBJ1-1; D call uncertain. Sequenced input: peripheral blood. The CDR3 reads CAWSDREAFL. The DNA of the CDR3 is TGTGCCTGGAGTGACCGAGAAGCTTTCCTT.